Below, 14 T cell receptor beta chains from the same sample are listed, as sequenced in a study of vaccination and CD4 T cells after COVID-19. These receptors have no known antigen. The Oncomine TCR Beta short-read assay was applied to DNA of cultured CD4+ T cells. TCRdb ran MiXCR on the PCR reads and lists one entry per CDR3 protein. The data contain about 20,000 distinct CDR3 sequences, 60% to 75% of them singletons. Sample treatment: roughly nine-day PBMC culture with coronavirus spike peptide pools or control peptides (ViraFEST assay). Sequencing input: CD4+ T cells from blood, cultured in vitro. These receptors all stem from a human donor who had recovered from COVID-19.

The chain uses TRBV20-1 and TRBJ1-1; TRBD1 matches 7 bases. The CDR3 consists of 13 residues. CDR1 is DFQATT and CDR2 is SNEGSKA in the germline V gene (reference sequence). Trimming at V came to 6 bases and at J to 4 bases, leaving 8 bases not matched to a gene. CDR3 sequence (DNA): TGCAGTGCACCCACAGGGGCGGTCACTGAAGCTTTCTTT. Translated, it gives CSAPTGAVTEAFF.

Of note for this clonotype: One end of the junction is discordant with germline, which a read error may explain. The gene calls are TRBV6-5 and TRBJ2-7; the match to TRBD1 covers 12 bases. The CDR3 runs 15 residues. Germline CDR1 reads MNHEY; CDR2 reads SVGAGI. The CDR3 loop reads CASTYLGDRGREQYF. The CDR3 DNA is TGTGCCAGCACTTACCTCGGGGACAGGGGGCGCGAGCAGTACTTC.

This clonotype was counted between two and nine times. The chain has TRBV11-2 and TRBJ2-1; 9 bases match TRBD1. The J call is in doubt because the DNA end fits TRBJ2-7 better. CDR1 SGHAT and CDR2 FQNNGV come from the germline V gene. The CDR3 is made up of 14 amino acids. The CDR3 here is CASSLMGQGNEQYF. CDR3 coding DNA: TGTGCCAGCAGCTTAATGGGACAGGGAAACGAGCAGTACTTC.

The chain combines TRBV6-1 with TRBJ2-2; D remains unclear. Trimming left V 6 bases short and J 3 bases short, with 8 bases between. The CDR3 spans 13 residues. Germline V gene lookup returns CDR1 MNHNS and CDR2 SASEGT. The CDR3: CASSKRYTGELFF. CDR3 coding DNA: TGTGCCAGCAGCAAACGGTACACCGGGGAGCTGTTTTTT.

This chain uses TRBV27 with TRBJ1-2; TRBD1 is a possible D gene (6 bases). Germline V CDR1 and CDR2: MNHEY, SMNVEV (reference sequence). The length of the CDR3 is 15 residues. V dropped 7 bases and J dropped 7 bases, with 22 bases sitting between them. Written as DNA, the CDR3 is TGTGCCAGCACCGCCTCCCCACAGGGAATTCGTGGCTACACCTTC. Its protein is CASTASPQGIRGYTF.

This chain joins TRBV28 and TRBJ1-2; D may be TRBD1 (6 bases). Germline CDR1 is MDHEN and CDR2 is SYDVKM. There are 14 residues in the CDR3. V was cut by 7 bases and J by 4 bases, with 16 bases left in between. Here the CDR3 reads CASNPPPGVYGYTF. The CDR3, as DNA: TGTGCCAGCAATCCCCCGCCAGGGGTCTATGGCTACACCTTC.

This chain uses TRBV7-3 with TRBJ2-1; 8 bases align to TRBD2. This CDR3 region has 16 residues. CDR1 SGHTA and CDR2 FQGTGA come from the germline V gene. V was clipped by 6 bases and J by 2 bases; unmatched bases: 9. The CDR3 spells CASSPGGPSPYNEQFF. CDR3 sequence (DNA): TGTGCCAGCAGTCCGGGAGGGCCAAGCCCCTACAATGAGCAGTTCTTC.

The chain combines TRBV30 with TRBJ1-6; 7 bases match TRBD1. The CDR3 has 14 residues. V dropped 0 bases and J dropped 4; count of bases not matched to a gene: 0. The V gene's germline CDR1 is GTSNPN and CDR2 SVGIG (reference sequence). Here the CDR3 reads CAWSVGQYNSPLHF. The CDR3 DNA is TGTGCCTGGAGTGTGGGACAGTATAATTCACCCCTCCACTTT.

The chain recombines TRBV20-1 with TRBJ2-3; perhaps TRBD2 as D (5 bases). Trimming took off 3 bases at V and 6 bases at J, with 10 bases between the two ends. Germline V gene data show CDR1 as DFQATT and CDR2 as SNEGSKA (reference sequence). This CDR3 spans 12 amino acids. CDR3 sequence reads: CSASLAADTQYF. CDR3 DNA sequence: TGCAGTGCTAGCCTAGCAGCGGATACGCAGTATTTT.

The chain recombines TRBV7-8 with TRBJ1-2; TRBD1 agrees at 7 bases. Germline loops: CDR1 SGHVS, CDR2 FQNEAQ. The CDR3 length is 13 residues. The V and J ends lost 3 bases and 8 bases, in that order; junction bases with no gene match: 6. CDR3 amino acids: CASSFQQGRGYTF. As DNA, the CDR3 is TGTGCCAGCAGCTTTCAACAGGGGCGCGGCTACACCTTC.

This chain links TRBV10-1 with TRBJ2-3; tentatively, D is TRBD2 (6 bases). This CDR3 region has 12 residues. V was cut by 11 bases and J by 0 bases, with 9 bases left in between. Germline assignment: CDR1 WNHNN and CDR2 SYGVQD (reference sequence). The CDR3 region is CARGTSTDTQYF. CDR3 nucleotides: TGCGCCCGAGGGACTAGCACAGATACGCAGTATTTT.

The rearrangement uses TRBV6-1 and TRBJ2-3, with D perhaps matching TRBD1 or TRBD2 (6 bases each). Germline values: CDR1 MNHNS, CDR2 SASEGT. CDR3 length: 15 amino acids. V was trimmed by 5 bases and J by 4 bases, leaving 16 bases between them. CDR3 in DNA: TGTGCCAGCAGTCCTAGGTTTCGGGGGCCAGATACGCAGTATTTT. It specifies CASSPRFRGPDTQYF.

This chain links TRBV15 with TRBJ2-7; 8 bases are a match to TRBD2. The germline V gene encodes CDR1 LNHNV and CDR2 YYDKDF (reference sequence). The V segment lost 1 base and the J segment 3 bases; nucleotides outside the gene matches: 2. This CDR3 comprises 14 residues. The CDR3 reads CATSRGAGGYEQYF. CDR3 nucleotides: TGTGCCACCAGCAGAGGGGCGGGAGGCTACGAGCAGTACTTC. Supplemented by reference TRBV15 and TRBJ2-7, the full variable domain reads DAMVIQNPRYQVTQFGKPVTLSCSQTLNHNVMYWYQQKSSQAPKLLFHYYDKDFNNEADTPDNFQSRRPNTSFCFLDIRSPGLGDTAMYLCATSRGAGGYEQYFGPGTRLTVT.

There are a few counts of this clonotype. The CDR3 coding sequence is TGTGCCAGCAGCTCAGGGGGGAGCAATCAGCCCCAGCATTTT. Its translation: CASSSGGSNQPQHF. The chain carries TRBV7-6 and TRBJ1-5; 7 bases are a match to TRBD1. Germline lookup yields CDR1 SGHVS and CDR2 FNYEAQ. The CDR3 has 14 amino acids. J gave up 1 base and V 4 bases, and 1 base lay outside the gene matches.